This T cell receptor beta chain originates from a study of T cells in Graves' hyperthyroidism and ophthalmopathy. Study summary: Prior to any treatment, at the point of initial diagnosis, peripheral blood was collected.

RNA transcripts served as the template for amplifying TCR beta CDR3 regions. Carried out on the TCR CDR3, a first-round RT-PCR used the HTBI primer set. Using its own MiXCR run on the multiplex PCR reads, TCRdb lists one record per CDR3 protein. The sample carries around 250,000 distinct CDR3 sequences, roughly 14% recorded once. With 4 bases removed from V and 2 bases from J, the gap between germline ends came to 14 bases. The CDR3 runs to 14 residues. The V gene's germline CDR1 is SQVTM and CDR2 ANQGSEA. This clonotype has ten or more counts. V is TRBV29-1 and J is TRBJ2-5, with D perhaps matching TRBD1 (5 bases). The clonotype originates from a woman aged 40 to 55 with Graves' hyperthyroidism that later progressed to Graves' ophthalmopathy. The specimen was blood. The CDR3 DNA is TGCAGCGTTGTGGTCTTGGGGCTTCAAGAGACCCAGTACTTC. This gives the protein CSVVVLGLQETQYF. Complete variable domain (other parts from reference TRBV29-1 and TRBJ2-5): SAVISQKPSRDICQRGTSLTIQCQVDSQVTMMFWYRQQPGQSLTLIATANQGSEATYESGFVIDKFPISRPNLTFSTLTVSNMSPEDSSIYLCSVVVLGLQETQYFGPGTRLLVL.